This T cell receptor (beta chain) was recovered during a study of response to subunit inactivated influenza vaccine (dated by TCRdb to 2016 to 2018). General notes on the study: Deep quantitative profiling of the T cell receptor repertoire was used in the study to follow responses to a trivalent subunit inactivated influenza vaccine. What the authors observed across the whole study: The authors suggested that each seasonal influenza vaccination may recruit only a limited number of new T cells.

From a lookup of the germline V gene (reference sequence), CDR1 and CDR2 are MNHNY and SVGAGI. Trimming removed 6 bases from V and 9 bases from J, leaving 9 bases between the germline ends. The CDR3 covers 12 residues, taking in both the cysteine and the phenylalanine. CDR3 DNA is the only sequence kept; it has 36 bases, read in frame from the first base. For this clonotype: The clone's antigen remains unknown. Per-base qualities were not stored, and no clone one base away is much larger.

To prepare the library, RT-PCR was applied. The run used an Illumina HiSeq 2500. The public reads were run again by TCRdb, first through fastp at Q25 and then through MiXCR, and only productive beta chains were kept. One record per CDR3 amino acid sequence lists the most common genes and DNA. The sample records about 520,000 distinct CDR3 sequences, approximately 7.8% of which are singletons. The leading ten clones occupy roughly 14% of the sample. Material: PBMCs from blood, obtained 23 months after vaccination. This clonotype was obtained from a man between 50 and 70 years old who received an inactivated influenza vaccine. Donor details come from another sample of the same person, matched by shared clones. The chain joins TRBV6-6 to TRBJ1-6, with the D segment identity uncertain. The CDR3 protein sequence reads: CASSHHSSPLHF. In nucleotides, the sequence is TGTGCCAGCAGCCACCACAGTTCACCCCTCCACTTT.